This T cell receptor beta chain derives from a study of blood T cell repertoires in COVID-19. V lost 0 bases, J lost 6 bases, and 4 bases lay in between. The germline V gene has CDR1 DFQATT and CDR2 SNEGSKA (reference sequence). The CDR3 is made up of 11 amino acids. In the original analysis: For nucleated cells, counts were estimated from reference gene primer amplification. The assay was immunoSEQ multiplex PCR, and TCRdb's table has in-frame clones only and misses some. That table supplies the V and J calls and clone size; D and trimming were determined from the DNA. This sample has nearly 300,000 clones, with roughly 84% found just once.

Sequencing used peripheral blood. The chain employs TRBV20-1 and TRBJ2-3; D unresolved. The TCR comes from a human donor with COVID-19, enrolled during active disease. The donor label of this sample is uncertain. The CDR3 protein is CSARDYDTQYF. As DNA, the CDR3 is TGCAGTGCTAGAGATTATGATACGCAGTATTTT.